These T cell receptor beta chains were read from a single sample in a study of T-cell reconstitution after alpha-beta-depleted transplantation in children. TCRdb independently ran MiXCR on the PCR reads; one entry per CDR3 protein. The table has some 220,000 distinct CDR3 sequences, about a tenth seen once. Sequences were derived from PBMCs, sampled before TCRalphabeta/CD19-depleted stem cell transplant. The source of these receptors is a child under two years old with acute myeloid leukemia, due to receive a stem cell transplant. The conserved cysteine and the conserved F or W are not part of the CDR3 here.

CDR3 length: 10
J gene: TRBJ1-1
V gene: TRBV28
CDR3 protein: ASSSIGTDAF

CDR3 length: 12
J gene: TRBJ2-5
V gene: TRBV11-1
CDR3 protein: ASSLRGGIETQY

CDR3 length: 12
J gene: TRBJ1-5
V gene: TRBV28
CDR3 protein: ASTLGQGNQPQH

CDR3 length: 15
J gene: TRBJ1-2
V gene: TRBV10-3
CDR3 protein: AISESGRSQANYGYT

CDR3 length: 18
J gene: TRBJ2-7
V gene: TRBV15
CDR3 protein: ATSRELVGLAGGPNYEQY

CDR3 length: 12
J gene: TRBJ2-3
V gene: TRBV6-5
CDR3 protein: ASSYVGTTDTQY

CDR3 length: 12
J gene: TRBJ2-2
V gene: TRBV28
CDR3 protein: ASTGRQETGELF

CDR3 length: 12
J gene: TRBJ1-4
V gene: TRBV5-1
CDR3 protein: ASSFMGTNEKLF

CDR3 length: 14
J gene: TRBJ2-1
V gene: TRBV6-1
CDR3 protein: ASSAGLAGAGNEQF

CDR3 length: 11
J gene: TRBJ2-7
V gene: TRBV14
CDR3 protein: ASSQHVSYEQY

CDR3 length: 14
J gene: TRBJ2-2
V gene: TRBV7-2
CDR3 protein: ASSLRGGAGTGELF

CDR3 length: 12
J gene: TRBJ1-5
V gene: TRBV19
CDR3 protein: ASIDPVDTQPQH

CDR3 length: 12
J gene: TRBJ1-1
V gene: TRBV2
CDR3 protein: ASSERTGNTEAF

CDR3 length: 12
J gene: TRBJ2-3
V gene: TRBV19
CDR3 protein: ASRTGGGTDTQY

CDR3 length: 13
J gene: TRBJ2-1
V gene: TRBV6-5
CDR3 protein: ASRARLAGGNEQF

CDR3 length: 13
J gene: TRBJ2-3
V gene: TRBV10-3
CDR3 protein: AISEGQGITDTQY